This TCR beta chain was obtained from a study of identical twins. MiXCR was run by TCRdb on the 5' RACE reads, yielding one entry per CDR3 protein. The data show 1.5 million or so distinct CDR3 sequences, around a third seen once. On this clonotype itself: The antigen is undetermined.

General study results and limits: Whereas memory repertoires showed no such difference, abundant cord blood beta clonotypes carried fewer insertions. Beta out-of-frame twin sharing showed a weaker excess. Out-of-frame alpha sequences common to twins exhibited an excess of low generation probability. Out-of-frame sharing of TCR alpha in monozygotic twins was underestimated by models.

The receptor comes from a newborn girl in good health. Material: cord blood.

The CDR3 DNA is TGTGCCACCTGGACAGCCGTCATAGATACGCAGTATTTT. Its protein product is CATWTAVIDTQYF. The chain recombines TRBV10-3 with TRBJ2-3; possibly TRBD1 for D (6 bases). Trimming pared 10 bases from V and 5 bases from J, leaving 16 bases between. The CDR3 is made up of 13 amino acids. Looked up from germline, CDR1 is ENHRY and CDR2 is SYGVKD.